This is a list of T cell receptor beta chains from one sample in a study of read filtering for tumor transcriptome and immune sequencing. TCRdb independently ran MiXCR on the reads; one entry per CDR3 protein. The sample shows approximately 38,000 distinct CDR3 sequences, roughly 13% of them seen only once. Sequenced sample: a population of CD138-negative cells sorted from bone marrow. These receptors were obtained from a donor over 35 with multiple myeloma. Each CDR3 is given with its conserved first and last residue. The D gene is left open where the match is weak.

d_gene: .; v_gene: TRBV29-1; j_gene: TRBJ2-4; CDR3aa: CSVVLEGKNIQYF
d_gene: TRBD2; v_gene: TRBV11-2; j_gene: TRBJ2-1; CDR3aa: CASSLDRTSGSIAYNEQFF
d_gene: TRBD1; v_gene: TRBV28; j_gene: TRBJ1-5; CDR3aa: CASSLNRGYNQPQHF
d_gene: .; v_gene: TRBV27; j_gene: TRBJ2-3; CDR3aa: CASSSTGLSTDTQYF
d_gene: .; v_gene: TRBV5-4; j_gene: TRBJ2-7; CDR3aa: CASSPRQVPYEQYF
d_gene: TRBD1; v_gene: TRBV29-1; j_gene: TRBJ1-1; CDR3aa: CSAFLTGVYTEAFF
d_gene: .; v_gene: TRBV7-2; j_gene: TRBJ2-5; CDR3aa: CASSSSGAGIRETQYF
d_gene: TRBD2; v_gene: TRBV6-1; j_gene: TRBJ2-3; CDR3aa: CASSEDPSGRVGDTQYF
d_gene: .; v_gene: TRBV18; j_gene: TRBJ1-5; CDR3aa: CASSPEVGRDNQPQHF
d_gene: .; v_gene: TRBV20-1; j_gene: TRBJ2-6; CDR3aa: CSARGGQGSFGANVLTF
d_gene: .; v_gene: TRBV11-1; j_gene: TRBJ2-7; CDR3aa: CASSLGRTNEQYF
d_gene: TRBD2; v_gene: TRBV4-1; j_gene: TRBJ2-1; CDR3aa: CASSQESASGGHEQLF
d_gene: TRBD2; v_gene: TRBV7-9; j_gene: TRBJ2-1; CDR3aa: CASSPLAGPTNEQFF
d_gene: TRBD2; v_gene: TRBV7-6; j_gene: TRBJ2-1; CDR3aa: CASSSRLAGDNEQFF